The 6 T cell receptor beta chains presented below share a single source sample, sequenced in a study of long-term antiretroviral therapy in people with HIV. They ran version v3.0 of the immunoSEQ assay at survey level. Sequencing used immunoSEQ multiplex PCR; TCRdb keeps in-frame clones, though not all of them. The table lists about 42,000 clones, more than 75% of them singletons. Sequences were derived from unsorted PBMCs, sampled 0.1 years before starting antiretroviral therapy. The receptors shown here come from a woman aged 50 to 60 with HIV.

This chain uses TRBV7-9 with TRBJ2-7, with 10 nucleotides matching TRBD2. The CDR3 has 14 amino acids. Germline V gene lookup returns CDR1 SEHNR and CDR2 FQNEAQ (reference sequence). V shed 0 bases, J shed 6 bases, and the junction held 2 bases outside the gene matches. CDR3 in DNA: TGTGCCAGCAGCTTAGCGGTAGCGGGGGGCGAGCAGTACTTC. Residues: CASSLAVAGGEQYF.

J is TRBJ1-4 and V is TRBV7-9; 8 bases map to TRBD1. This CDR3 is 14 amino acids long. The V and J ends lost 6 bases and 8 bases, in that order; junction bases with no gene match: 8. Germline CDR1 and CDR2: SEHNR and FQNEAQ (reference sequence). This CDR3 reads CASRPGGAAEKLFF. The DNA of the CDR3 is TGTGCCAGCAGGCCAGGGGGCGCGGCGGAAAAACTGTTTTTT.

The chain links TRBV10-3 to TRBJ1-1; TRBD1 might be the D (5 bases). CDR1 is ENHRY, CDR2 SYGVKD, per germline. V was pared by 7 bases and J by 5 bases, with 14 bases between. The CDR3 length is 13 residues. CDR3 protein: CAIMKVGLTEAFF. The CDR3 coding sequence is TGTGCCATCATGAAGGTGGGGCTGACTGAAGCTTTCTTT.

The V and J genes are TRBV10-3 and TRBJ1-3, with D maybe TRBD1 (5 bases). The CDR3 loop spans 16 amino acids. Germline-derived CDR1 and CDR2 are ENHRY and SYGVKD. Between the trimmed V and J ends, which lost 0 bases and 3 bases, there was a span of 12 bases. CDR3 coding DNA: TGTGCCATCAGTGAGTCGGCTGGGGCTGATGGAAACACCATATATTTT. It codes for CAISESAGADGNTIYF.

V gene TRBV25-1 combines with J gene TRBJ1-6, with 9 bases identical to TRBD1. CDR3 length equals 14 residues. The trim removed 5 bases at V and 9 bases at J, leaving 5 bases unmatched. Germline values: CDR1 MGHDK, CDR2 SYGVNS. In DNA, the CDR3 is TGTGCCAGCAGTTGGGACAGGGATCTTTCACCCCTCCACTTT. Translated, it gives CASSWDRDLSPLHF.

The rearrangement joins TRBV6-6 to TRBJ1-1; tentatively, D is TRBD1 (6 bases). CDR1 and CDR2 (germline): MNHNY, SVGAGI (reference sequence). This CDR3 is 15 amino acids long. V was clipped by 2 bases and J by 0 bases, with 10 bases between them. For the CDR3, the DNA is TGTGCCAGCAGTTACCCGCACAGGGTGAACACTGAAGCTTTCTTT. Translation: CASSYPHRVNTEAFF.